The clone carrying this T cell receptor beta chain was seen more than once but under ten times. CDR1 is MNHEY and CDR2 is SMNVEV in the germline V gene (reference sequence). V lost 4 bases to trimming and J lost 3 bases; unmatched junction nucleotides: 0. CDR3 length: 13 residues. The data stem from a study of blood T cell repertoires in COVID-19. TCRdb keeps only in-frame clones here, not all; method: immunoSEQ multiplex PCR. The sample lists about 36,000 clones, about three quarters occurring once. This chain links TRBV27 with TRBJ1-2; 9 bases are a match to TRBD1. This receptor was taken from a man aged 65 to 79 with COVID-19, enrolled during active disease. Sequences were obtained from peripheral blood. The CDR3 protein is CASSWTGDYGYTF. The CDR3 bases are TGTGCCAGCAGTTGGACAGGGGACTATGGCTACACCTTC.